This TCR beta chain was recovered during a study of spatial heterogeneity in lung cancer. TCRdb reprocessed the 5' RACE reads via MiXCR and lists one record per CDR3 protein. Of about 90,000 distinct CDR3 sequences listed, around 10% are singletons. The ends were cut back, 4 bases at V and 10 bases at J, with 20 bases in the middle. The CDR3 has 15 residues. Germline V gene data show CDR1 as MDHEN and CDR2 as SYDVKM. The time point: sample taken at primary tumor resection. Material for sequencing was whole RNA from tumor, nontumor lung or frozen PBMC, left unsorted. There were roughly 72 donors, all of them untreated patients with early-stage non-small cell lung cancer.

This clonotype was sampled from a male donor with early-stage non-small cell lung cancer. This material consisted of PBMCs, taken at surgery. This chain links TRBV28 with TRBJ2-1, with D perhaps TRBD1 or TRBD2 (5 bases each). The CDR3 spells CASSYYRDPSQEQFF. CDR3 sequence (DNA): TGTGCCAGCAGTTACTACCGGGACCCTTCCCAGGAGCAGTTCTTC.